This paragraph covers one T cell receptor (beta chain) sequence. Antigen specificity is unknown. This sample was included in a study of shared clonotypes between healthy human individuals. Genomic DNA from each subset was divided evenly over several immunoSEQ plates. Some clones are missing from TCRdb's copy, which holds only in-frame ones; the method was immunoSEQ multiplex PCR. The sample lists millions of clones, approximately 94% occurring once. Overall study findings and caveats: Naive subsets generally had larger estimated richness than memory subsets. Sharing across a handful of donors was seen in 4% to 6.5% of naive CD4 clonotypes. There were few donors, and this limited the genetic and exposure-history diversity represented.

CDR1 is SQVTM, CDR2 ANQGSEA, per germline. This CDR3 is built from 13 residues. V gave up 6 bases and J gave up 2 bases, with 11 bases separating them. The source material was naive CD4+ T cells sorted from blood. The subset here: CD45RA+ positively selected. The sequence derives from a man between 18 and 35 years old in good health. This chain links TRBV29-1 with TRBJ1-5, with D tentatively TRBD1 (6 bases). The chain's CDR3 is CSVQGSGNQPQHF. As DNA, the CDR3 is TGCAGCGTACAGGGTTCTGGCAATCAGCCCCAGCATTTT. The full variable domain, rest sourced from reference TRBV29-1 and TRBJ1-5, is SAVISQKPSRDICQRGTSLTIQCQVDSQVTMMFWYRQQPGQSLTLIATANQGSEATYESGFVIDKFPISRPNLTFSTLTVSNMSPEDSSIYLCSVQGSGNQPQHFGDGTRLSIL.